The following is a TCR beta chain sequence with its context. Its antigen remains unidentified. The table came from immunoSEQ multiplex PCR; TCRdb's copy has only in-frame clones and leaves some out. The sample totals 7,500 to 10,000 clones. The data stem from a study of synovial regulatory T cells in juvenile arthritis. Study-wide results and limits: Largely private between patients, iaTreg TCR repertoires showed partial overlap with synovial Teff and blood CPL repertoires.

Germline assignment: CDR1 MNHNY and CDR2 SVGAGI (reference sequence). There are 14 residues in the CDR3. No DNA appears here. Sequences were obtained from Treg cells from blood. Described subset: remaining (HLA-DR-negative) circulating blood Treg cells. The sequence came from a donor aged 2 to 35 with juvenile idiopathic arthritis. The chain employs TRBV6-6 and TRBJ2-1; the D call from TCRdb, TRBD1, cannot be confirmed without DNA. The chain's CDR3 is CASSSWTGQNEQFF.